These 2 T cell receptor beta chains were sequenced from one sample in a study of regulatory T cells in long-lasting Graves disease. Time point here: newly diagnosed GD, antithyroid drugs for less than 3 months. The authors made the TCR library using RNA they extracted from PBMCs. The TCR beta library used iRepertoire HTBI primers with Arm-PCR amplification of CDR3. TCRdb called the multiplex PCR reads again in MiXCR, with one record for every CDR3 protein. This repertoire shows fewer than 500,000 distinct CDR3 sequences, around 15% found once; its top ten account for approximately 12%. Another study also made use of these data, one on T cells in Graves' hyperthyroidism and ophthalmopathy.

Sequencing was performed on peripheral blood mononuclear cells (PBMCs), taken at new diagnosis, from a patient treated with antithyroid drugs. These receptors were obtained from a middle-aged man with Graves disease.

This clonotype was observed a few times. The V and J genes are TRBV12-3 or TRBV12-4 and TRBJ1-1, with a tentative D call TRBD1 (5 bases). The CDR3 runs 14 residues. V was pared by 6 bases and J by 4 bases, with 15 bases between. As DNA, the CDR3 is TGTGCCAGCAGCCCGGTGGGGGGTTCCACTGAAGCTTTCTTT. Its protein product is CASSPVGGSTEAFF.

The chain uses TRBV28 and TRBJ2-1; weak D call: TRBD2 (6 bases). With 7 bases removed from V and 0 bases from J, the gap between germline ends came to 16 bases. Germline CDR1 MDHEN, CDR2 SYDVKM. The CDR3 is 16 amino acids. CDR3 in DNA: TGTGCCAGCACGCCGCAGTCCGGGGGCTCCTACAATGAGCAGTTCTTC. Translation: CASTPQSGGSYNEQFF.